This TCR beta chain came from a study of cytomegalovirus exposure and HLA in healthy donors. The study, taken as a whole, reports: Among the CMV-associated chains, a few were confirmed in vitro as specific for CMV antigens. Whilst most TCR sequences proved rare, a subset of public TCRs occurred across many donors. The classifier reportedly diagnosed cytomegalovirus status with high specificity and sensitivity.

In regard to this clone: The target antigen is unknown.

The CDR3 loop spans 12 amino acids. Trimming took off 1 base at V and 7 bases at J, with 4 bases between the two ends. Germline V gives CDR1 SGHAT, CDR2 FQNNGV. Researchers ran the PCR with 60 Vbeta and 13 Jbeta primers. Produced via immunoSEQ multiplex PCR; TCRdb's table is partial and in-frame only. The sample comprises some 210,000 clones, about four fifths of which are singletons, and 10% to 13% rests with the top ten. V is TRBV11-2 and J is TRBJ2-2; D remains unclear. The sequence came from a woman between 50 and 59 years old in good health and CMV-seropositive. Sequenced material: PBMCs. The CDR3 sequence: CASSLAVGELFF. CDR3 in DNA: TGTGCCAGCAGCTTAGCGGTCGGGGAGCTGTTTTTT.